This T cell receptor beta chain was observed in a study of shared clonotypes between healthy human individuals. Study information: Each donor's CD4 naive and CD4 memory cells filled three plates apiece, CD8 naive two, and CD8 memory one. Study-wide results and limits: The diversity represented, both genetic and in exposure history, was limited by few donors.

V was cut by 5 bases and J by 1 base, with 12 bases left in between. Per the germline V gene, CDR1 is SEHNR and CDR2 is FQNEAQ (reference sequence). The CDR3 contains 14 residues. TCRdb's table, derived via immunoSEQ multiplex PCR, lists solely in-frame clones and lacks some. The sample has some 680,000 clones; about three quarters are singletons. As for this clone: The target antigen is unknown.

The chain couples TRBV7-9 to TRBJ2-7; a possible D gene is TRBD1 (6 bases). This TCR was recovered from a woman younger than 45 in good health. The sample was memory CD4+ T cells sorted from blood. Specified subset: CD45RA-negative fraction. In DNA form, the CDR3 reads TGTGCCAGCAGCCGGACAGTTTTATCCTACGAGCAGTACTTC. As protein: CASSRTVLSYEQYF.